This T cell receptor beta chain was found in a study of technical replicates of blood from a handful of donors (dated by TCRdb to 2016 to 2017). About this clone itself: Its antigen remains unidentified. The input lacks base qualities; no much larger clone sits a single base away.

Libraries were constructed by the immunoSEQ multiplex PCR assay. TCRdb took this table from immuneACCESS and kept in-frame rearrangements with V and J called. Such tables lack part of the clones; where checked against another copy, unresolved V genes explain under half of the gap, and the rest is unexplained. The sample table shows about 74,000 clones, and more than 85% are seen once. The ten largest clones represent about 0.27% of the sample. The V and J ends are trimmed by 0 bases and 4 bases, leaving 13 bases between them. Counted from cysteine to phenylalanine, this CDR3 has 15 amino acids. The retained sequence is limited to the CDR3, 45 bases, with the frame set at the first base. As encoded in the germline V gene, CDR1 is MGHDK while CDR2 is SYGVNS.

Recombination connected TRBV25-1 to TRBJ2-7; a tentative D match to TRBD2 spans 6 bases. Sequenced material: T cells isolated from PBMCs. The sequence was collected from a human donor in good health. Read as DNA, the sequence is TGTGCCAGCAGTGAATACGGAGGGTCTTCGTACGAGCAGTACTTC. Its translation reads: CASSEYGGSSYEQYF.